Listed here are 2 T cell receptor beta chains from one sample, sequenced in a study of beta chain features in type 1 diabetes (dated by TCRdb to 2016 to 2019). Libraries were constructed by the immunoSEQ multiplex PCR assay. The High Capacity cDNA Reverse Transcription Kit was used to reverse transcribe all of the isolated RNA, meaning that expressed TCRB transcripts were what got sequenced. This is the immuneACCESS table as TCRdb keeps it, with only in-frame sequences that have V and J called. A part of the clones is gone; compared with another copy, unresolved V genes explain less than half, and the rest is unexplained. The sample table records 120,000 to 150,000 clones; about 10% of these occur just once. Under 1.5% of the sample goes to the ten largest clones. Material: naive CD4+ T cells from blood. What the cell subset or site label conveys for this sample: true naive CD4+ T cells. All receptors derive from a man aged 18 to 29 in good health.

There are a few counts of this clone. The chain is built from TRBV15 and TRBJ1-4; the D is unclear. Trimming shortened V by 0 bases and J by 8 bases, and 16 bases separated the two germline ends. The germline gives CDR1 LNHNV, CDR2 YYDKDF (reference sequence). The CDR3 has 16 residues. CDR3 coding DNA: TGTGCCACCAGCAGAGATTTAGCCCGACTGCGGGAAAAACTGTTTTTT. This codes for CATSRDLARLREKLFF. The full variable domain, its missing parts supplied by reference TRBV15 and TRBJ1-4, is DAMVIQNPRYQVTQFGKPVTLSCSQTLNHNVMYWYQQKSSQAPKLLFHYYDKDFNNEADTPDNFQSRRPNTSFCFLDIRSPGLGDTAMYLCATSRDLARLREKLFFGSGTQLSVL.

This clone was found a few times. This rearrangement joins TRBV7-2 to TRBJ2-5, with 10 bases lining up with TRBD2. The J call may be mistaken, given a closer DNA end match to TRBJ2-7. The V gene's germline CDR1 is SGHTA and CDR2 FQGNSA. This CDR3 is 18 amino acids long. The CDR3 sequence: CASSPGVAGGHPSYEQYF. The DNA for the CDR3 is TGTGCCAGCAGCCCCGGGGTAGCGGGGGGCCACCCCTCCTACGAGCAGTACTTC.